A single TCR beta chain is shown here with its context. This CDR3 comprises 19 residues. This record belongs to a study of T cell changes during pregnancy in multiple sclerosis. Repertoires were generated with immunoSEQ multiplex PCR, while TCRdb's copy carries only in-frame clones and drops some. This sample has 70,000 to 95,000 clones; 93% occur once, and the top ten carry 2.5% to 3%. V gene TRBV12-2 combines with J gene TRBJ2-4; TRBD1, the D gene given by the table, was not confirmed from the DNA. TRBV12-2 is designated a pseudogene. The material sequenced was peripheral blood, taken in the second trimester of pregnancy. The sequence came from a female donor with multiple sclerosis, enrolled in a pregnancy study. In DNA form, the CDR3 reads TGTGCAAGTCGCGTACCGGGACAGCTCCTTTATTTAGCCAAAAACATTCAGTACTTC. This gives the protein CASRVPGQLLYLAKNIQYF.